Presented here are 10 T cell receptor beta chains from one specimen sequenced in a study of breast tumors, draining lymph nodes, adjacent tissues. One entry per CDR3 protein results from TCRdb running MiXCR on the multiplex PCR reads. The data show about 140,000 distinct CDR3 sequences, 30% to 35% seen once. Axillary draining lymph nodes of breast cancer patients supplied the node samples. Input material: axillary lymph node tissue. The receptors were sampled from a female donor with breast cancer. Some clones in this sample may be carry-over from other donors' samples.

This clonotype has ten or more counts. The rearrangement links TRBV29-1 to TRBJ1-4; D perhaps matches TRBD1 (5 bases). Germline V lookup: CDR1 SQVTM, CDR2 ANQGSEA. The CDR3 totals 13 residues. Deletions cut 6 bases from V and 7 bases from J, with 15 bases between. CDR3 nucleotides: TGCAGCGTCGAGAGGGGAGTTGGTGAAAAACTGTTTTTT. Translating it yields CSVERGVGEKLFF.

This clonotype was observed a few times. Since a much larger clone is just one base distant, this may be a read error. The rearrangement links TRBV9 to TRBJ2-3; TRBD2 matches at 8 bases. CDR1 is SGDLS and CDR2 is YYNGEE in the germline V gene. Trimming took 2 bases from V and 6 from J; bases not matched to a gene: 8. The CDR3 has 15 amino acids. The chain's CDR3 is CASSVGGGLLDTQYF. CDR3 DNA sequence: TGTGCCAGCAGCGTCGGGGGGGGCCTTTTGGATACGCAGTATTTT.

This clonotype appeared many times. This chain links TRBV7-3 with TRBJ2-2, with a possible D match to TRBD2 (5 bases). The V and J ends lost 2 bases and 0 bases respectively, with 7 bases between them. Germline V lookup: CDR1 SGHTA, CDR2 FQGTGA. The CDR3 is 15 amino acids. The CDR3 DNA reads TGTGCCAGCAGCTTAGTAGCGACGAACACCGGGGAGCTGTTTTTT. This translates into CASSLVATNTGELFF.

The rearrangement uses TRBV4-1 and TRBJ2-1; perhaps TRBD2 as D (7 bases). V was shortened by 9 bases and J by 12 bases, with 27 bases between the two germline ends. Germline V CDR1 and CDR2: MGHRA, YSYEKL. This CDR3 comprises 15 residues. In nucleotides, the CDR3 is TGCGCCAGTCACTGGGGCGGGGGCGAGAACTATGTGCAGTTCTTC. It encodes CASHWGGGENYVQFF.

A few counts support this clonotype. CDR3 region: CASSKAGGVTDTQYF. CDR3 DNA: TGTGCCAGCAGCAAGGCGGGGGGGGTCACAGATACGCAGTATTTT. J is TRBJ2-3 and V is TRBV9; 9 bases fit TRBD2. V shed 4 bases and J 2 bases; nucleotides not matched to a gene: 5. This CDR3 spans 15 amino acids. CDR1 SGDLS and CDR2 YYNGEE come from the germline V gene.

Ten or more counts support this clonotype. The V gene is TRBV6-6, the J gene TRBJ2-2; D call uncertain. The CDR3 extends over 15 amino acids. CDR1 and CDR2 (germline): MNHNY, SVGAGI (reference sequence). V lost 2 bases, J lost 1 base, and 8 bases lay in between. CDR3 nucleotides: TGTGCCAGCAGTTACGCTACCGGGAACACCGGGGAGCTGTTTTTT. It translates to CASSYATGNTGELFF.

V is TRBV6-5 and J is TRBJ1-2; D might be TRBD1 (5 bases). This CDR3 region has 13 residues. Trimming removed 5 bases at V and 6 bases at J, with 13 bases between. CDR1 is MNHEY and CDR2 is SVGAGI in the germline V gene. CDR3 DNA: TGTGCCAGCAGTCACGAGGGGAAAGATGGCTACACCTTC. Translating it yields CASSHEGKDGYTF.

On this clonotype itself: A clone one base away is much larger, so this may be a read error. This chain links TRBV11-2 with TRBJ2-3; D ambiguous. The CDR3 totals 10 residues. The germline V gene encodes CDR1 SGHAT and CDR2 FQNNGV. The chain's CDR3 is CASSSISLPF. DNA of the CDR3: TGTGCCAGCAGCTCTATCAGTTTGCCTTTT. The variable domain in full, with the rest retrieved from reference TRBV11-2 and TRBJ2-3, is EAGVAQSPRYKIIEKRQSVAFWCNPISGHATLYWYQQILGQGPKLLIQFQNNGVVDDSQLPKDRFSAERLKGVDSTLKIQPAKLEDSAVYLCASSSISLPFGPGTRLTVL.

The chain employs TRBV2 and TRBJ2-1; D remains ambiguous. Germline assignment: CDR1 SNHLY and CDR2 FYNNEI. V lost 2 bases and J 12 bases, leaving 20 bases between the germline ends. The CDR3 is 15 amino acids. This CDR3 reads CASSETQTPRSGQFF. DNA of the CDR3: TGTGCCAGCAGTGAAACCCAAACACCACGGAGTGGGCAGTTCTTC.

This clonotype was recorded at least ten times. The chain has TRBV16 and TRBJ2-1, with TRBD2 matching over 8 bases. Germline values: CDR1 KGHSY, CDR2 FQNENV. The ends lost 4 bases at V and 14 bases at J; junction bases unmatched: 4. The CDR3 has 11 amino acids. In nucleotides, the CDR3 is TGTGCCAGCAGCCCGATAGCGGGGAAGTTCTTC. Translation gives CASSPIAGKFF.